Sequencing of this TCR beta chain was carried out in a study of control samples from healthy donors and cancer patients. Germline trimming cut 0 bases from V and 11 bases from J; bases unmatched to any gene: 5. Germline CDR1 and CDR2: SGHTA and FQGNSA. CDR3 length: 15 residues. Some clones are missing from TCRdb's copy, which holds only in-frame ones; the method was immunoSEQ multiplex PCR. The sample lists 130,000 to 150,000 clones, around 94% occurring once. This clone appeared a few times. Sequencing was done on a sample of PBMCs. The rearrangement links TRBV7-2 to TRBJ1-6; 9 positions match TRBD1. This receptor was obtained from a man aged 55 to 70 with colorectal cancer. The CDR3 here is CASSLAHGQGPPLHF. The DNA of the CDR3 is TGTGCCAGCAGCTTAGCGCACGGACAGGGGCCACCCCTCCACTTT.